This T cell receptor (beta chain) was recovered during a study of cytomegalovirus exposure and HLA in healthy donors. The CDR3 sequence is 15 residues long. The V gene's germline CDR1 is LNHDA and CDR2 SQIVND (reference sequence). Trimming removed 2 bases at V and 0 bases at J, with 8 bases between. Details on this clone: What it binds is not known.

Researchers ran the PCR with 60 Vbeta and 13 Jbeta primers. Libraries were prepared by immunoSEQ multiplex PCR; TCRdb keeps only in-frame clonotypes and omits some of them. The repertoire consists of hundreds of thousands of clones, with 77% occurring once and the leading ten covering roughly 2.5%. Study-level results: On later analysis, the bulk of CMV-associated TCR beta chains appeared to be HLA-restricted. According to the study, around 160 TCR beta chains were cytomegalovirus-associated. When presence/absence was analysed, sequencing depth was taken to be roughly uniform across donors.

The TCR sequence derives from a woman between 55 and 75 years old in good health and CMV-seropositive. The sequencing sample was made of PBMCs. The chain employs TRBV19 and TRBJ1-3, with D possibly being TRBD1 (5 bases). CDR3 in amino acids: CASSILTASGNTIYF. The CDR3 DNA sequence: TGTGCCAGTAGTATACTGACAGCCTCTGGAAACACCATATATTTT.